Presented here are 2 T cell receptor beta chains from one specimen sequenced in a study of breast tumors, draining lymph nodes, adjacent tissues. The lymph nodes were axillary draining lymph nodes from breast cancer patients. One entry per CDR3 protein, called by TCRdb with MiXCR from the multiplex PCR reads. The sample shows around 130,000 distinct CDR3 sequences, roughly 20% of them seen only once. The sequenced sample consisted of axillary lymph node tissue. Receptors originate from a female donor with breast cancer. Some clones in this sample may be carry-over from other donors' samples.

This clonotype was recorded many times. The chain carries TRBV12-3 or TRBV12-4 and TRBJ1-6; D uncertain. The CDR3 is made up of 15 amino acids. The V end was cut by 2 bases, the J end by 5 bases, with 10 bases between. The CDR3 region is CASSLRFHNNSPLHF. CDR3 in DNA: TGTGCCAGCAGTTTAAGGTTTCATAATAATTCACCCCTCCACTTT.

About this clonotype: One base away lies a much larger clone, so this may be a sequencing read error. The rearrangement joins TRBV20-1 to TRBJ2-7; 9 bases align to TRBD1. Germline V gene data show CDR1 as DFQATT and CDR2 as SNEGSKA (reference sequence). J gave up 9 bases and V 5 bases, and 14 bases lay outside the gene matches. CDR3 size: 14 residues. CDR3 bases: TGCAGTGCTCGGGTCCCGGGACAGGGAAGTGGGCAGTACTTC. The encoded protein is CSARVPGQGSGQYF.